One and the same sample provided the 9 T cell receptor beta chains below, sequenced in a study of identical twins. TCRdb independently ran MiXCR on the 5' RACE reads; one entry per CDR3 protein. In the table there are 400,000 to 500,000 distinct CDR3 sequences, roughly 13% of which are singletons. These data were also filed under a second study, of yellow fever vaccine responses in identical twins.

The sample comprised CD4+ T cells sorted from blood. These receptors were obtained from a woman between 18 and 29 years old in good health.

The chain employs TRBV6-1 and TRBJ2-5; 11 bases match TRBD1. The junction had 12 bases not matched to a gene; V was cut back by 8 bases and J by 4 bases. The CDR3 sequence is 16 residues long. Germline V CDR1 and CDR2: MNHNS, SASEGT. In DNA form, the CDR3 reads TGTGCCAGCCTACCCAGAGGGACAGGGGGAAGAGAGACCCAGTACTTC. Protein: CASLPRGTGGRETQYF.

The chain couples TRBV5-1 to TRBJ2-7; D may be TRBD1 (5 bases). V lost 0 bases, J lost 6 bases, and 10 bases lay in between. The length of the CDR3 is 13 residues. Germline lookup yields CDR1 SGHRS and CDR2 YFSETQ. Here the CDR3 reads CASSLDSRVEQYF. The CDR3 DNA reads as TGCGCCAGCAGCTTGGACTCCAGGGTCGAGCAGTACTTC.

This chain joins TRBV20-1 and TRBJ2-7, with a tentative D call TRBD1 (6 bases). Between the trimmed V and J ends, which lost 0 bases and 3 bases, there was a span of 6 bases. CDR3 size: 12 residues. Germline CDR1 reads DFQATT; CDR2 reads SNEGSKA (reference sequence). The CDR3 is CSARDRGYEQYF. The CDR3 DNA reads TGCAGTGCTAGAGACAGGGGCTACGAGCAGTACTTC.

This clonotype was observed at least ten times. V is TRBV15 and J is TRBJ1-5; 7 bases agree with TRBD1. The CDR3 spans 14 residues. V gave up 5 bases and J gave up 3 bases; unmatched junction bases: 4. Germline lookup yields CDR1 LNHNV and CDR2 YYDKDF (reference sequence). The CDR3 here is CATSAGTANQPQHF. The CDR3, as DNA: TGTGCCACCAGCGCAGGGACAGCCAATCAGCCCCAGCATTTT.

The chain combines TRBV15 with TRBJ2-2; 7 bases map to TRBD1. Per the germline V gene, CDR1 is LNHNV and CDR2 is YYDKDF (reference sequence). CDR3 length: 15 residues. V shed 6 bases and J 0 bases; nucleotides not matched to a gene: 4. Written as DNA, the CDR3 is TGTGCCACCAGGGCCGGGACAGCGAACACCGGGGAGCTGTTTTTT. Its translation: CATRAGTANTGELFF.

The chain is built from TRBV18 and TRBJ2-2; TRBD1 aligns across 9 bases. The CDR3 consists of 16 residues. V lost 4 bases, J lost 6 bases, and 9 bases stayed unmatched. Germline values: CDR1 KGHSH, CDR2 LQKENI. The CDR3 loop is CASSQTGGATPGELFF. CDR3 in DNA: TGTGCCAGCTCACAAACAGGGGGCGCGACCCCCGGGGAGCTGTTTTTT.

This clonotype has a handful of counts. This chain uses TRBV4-3 with TRBJ2-3; no firm D call. The length of the CDR3 is 13 residues. Trimming took 0 bases from V and 2 from J, leaving 3 bases between them. The germline V gene encodes CDR1 LGHNA and CDR2 YSLEER. CDR3 region: CASSQEFTDTQYF. The CDR3 DNA reads as TGCGCCAGCAGCCAAGAATTCACAGATACGCAGTATTTT.

This chain joins TRBV7-3 and TRBJ2-7; TRBD1 might be the D (6 bases). The CDR3 is made up of 14 amino acids. Deletions cut 1 base from V and 7 bases from J, with 14 bases between. The germline V gene encodes CDR1 SGHTA and CDR2 FQGTGA. CDR3 coding DNA: TGTGCCAGCAGCTTAAATCACAGGGTCGGAGAGCAGTACTTC. Translating it yields CASSLNHRVGEQYF.

This clonotype was observed a handful of times. The rearrangement joins TRBV20-1 to TRBJ2-7; D tentatively fits TRBD1 or TRBD2 (6 bases each). There are 15 residues in the CDR3. The V end lost 6 bases, the J end lost 0 bases, and 18 bases lay between the germline ends. Looked up from germline, CDR1 is DFQATT and CDR2 is SNEGSKA (reference sequence). The CDR3 is CSALGGDTDSYEQYF. As DNA, the CDR3 is TGCAGTGCCTTAGGAGGGGACACAGACTCCTACGAGCAGTACTTC.